This T cell receptor (beta chain) is from a study of T cell changes during pregnancy in multiple sclerosis. Germline V gene data show CDR1 as MNHEY and CDR2 as SMNVEV (reference sequence). The CDR3 consists of 17 residues. V shed 6 bases, J shed 16 bases, and the junction held 23 bases outside the gene matches. TCRdb's table, derived via immunoSEQ multiplex PCR, lists solely in-frame clones and lacks some. The repertoire holds about 44,000 clones, with approximately 96% as singletons. The receptor comes from a female donor with multiple sclerosis, enrolled in a pregnancy study. Sequenced here: peripheral blood, sampled in the second trimester of pregnancy. The chain combines TRBV27 with TRBJ2-1, with 11 bases aligning to TRBD2. As DNA, the CDR3 is TGTGCCAGCAGATGGAGGCAGGGGGGTAGCGGGAGGGCCAAAGAATTCTTC. Residues: CASRWRQGGSGRAKEFF.